Shown below are 29 T cell receptor beta chains from a single sample sequenced in a study of T cell responses to AZD1222 COVID-19 vaccine. TCRdb's copy holds only in-frame clones and misses some; the assay was immunoSEQ multiplex PCR. The table shows 100,000 to 150,000 clones, with about 90% occurring only once. Sample: peripheral blood, taken on day 0 of MenACWY control vaccination. The receptors come from an adult in good health.

V gene TRBV6-5 combines with J gene TRBJ2-7; 7 bases align to TRBD1. After removal of 5 bases from V and 3 bases from J, the junction contained 10 bases not matched to a gene. The CDR3 is 15 amino acids. Germline CDR1 reads MNHEY; CDR2 reads SVGAGI. The CDR3 region has the DNA TGTGCCAGCAGTACGAACAGGGGACAGAACTACGAGCAGTACTTC. The encoded protein is CASSTNRGQNYEQYF.

The chain combines TRBV9 with TRBJ2-4; D is perhaps TRBD1 (6 bases). The ends were cut back, 0 bases at V and 8 bases at J, with 9 bases in the middle. This CDR3 has 13 amino acids. The germline V gene has CDR1 SGDLS and CDR2 YYNGEE. CDR3 sequence (DNA): TGTGCCAGCAGCGTAGACGAGGGGGACATTCAGTACTTC. As protein: CASSVDEGDIQYF. The complete variable domain, with remaining parts taken from reference TRBV9 and TRBJ2-4, reads DSGVTQTPKHLITATGQRVTLRCSPRSGDLSVYWYQQSLDQGLQFLIQYYNGEERAKGNILERFSAQQFPDLHSELNLSSLELGDSALYFCASSVDEGDIQYFGAGTRLSVL.

This clone appeared a single time. The chain uses TRBV2 and TRBJ2-3; D is unresolved. Trimming took 10 bases from V and 5 from J, leaving 19 bases between them. The length of the CDR3 is 14 residues. Looked up from germline, CDR1 is SNHLY and CDR2 is FYNNEI. This CDR3 is CATAPSLEGDTQYF. The CDR3 DNA reads TGTGCCACCGCTCCCAGCCTGGAAGGAGATACGCAGTATTTT. Drawing the rest from reference TRBV2 and TRBJ2-3, the complete variable domain is EPEVTQTPSHQVTQMGQEVILRCVPISNHLYFYWYRQILGQKVEFLVSFYNNEISEKSEIFDDQFSVERPDGSNFTLKIRSTKLEDSAMYFCATAPSLEGDTQYFGPGTRLTVL.

J is TRBJ2-1 and V is TRBV6-1; D assignment may be TRBD1 or TRBD2 (5 bases each). The ends were cut back, 0 bases at V and 1 base at J, with 13 bases in the middle. Germline assignment: CDR1 MNHNS and CDR2 SASEGT. The CDR3 contains 17 residues. As DNA, the CDR3 is TGTGCCAGCAGTGAAGCTAAGAGGGGCTGGTCCTACAATGAGCAGTTCTTC. This codes for CASSEAKRGWSYNEQFF.

V gene TRBV6-5 combines with J gene TRBJ1-5; TRBD1 is a possible D gene (6 bases). Trimming removed 6 bases from V and 7 bases from J, with 13 bases in between. This CDR3 contains 13 residues. Germline V gene data show CDR1 as MNHEY and CDR2 as SVGAGI. The CDR3 DNA sequence: TGTGCCAGCAGAGGGGGGTTTAGGCAGCCCCAGCATTTT. It encodes CASRGGFRQPQHF.

The chain is built from TRBV19 and TRBJ2-7; either TRBD1 or TRBD2 may supply D (5 bases each). The CDR3 sequence is 12 residues long. In germline, CDR1 is LNHDA, CDR2 SQIVND (reference sequence). Trimming took off 11 bases at V and 6 bases at J, with 17 bases between the two ends. CDR3 protein: CAQGEPRREQYV. The CDR3 coding sequence is TGTGCCCAGGGAGAGCCCCGGCGCGAGCAGTACGTC.

This clone showed up just a few times. This rearrangement joins TRBV14 to TRBJ2-3, with D perhaps matching TRBD2 (5 bases). Germline V CDR1 and CDR2: SGHDN, FVKESK. CDR3 size: 14 residues. Trimming stripped 3 bases from V and 8 bases from J, with 15 bases between. The CDR3: CASSHVTGRGTQYF. Here the CDR3 DNA reads TGTGCCAGCAGCCACGTTACGGGCCGGGGTACGCAGTATTTT.

The rearrangement joins TRBV10-3 to TRBJ2-3; D is unclear. This CDR3 comprises 15 residues. Trimming pared 2 bases from V and 3 bases from J, leaving 12 bases between. Germline V CDR1 and CDR2: ENHRY, SYGVKD. The CDR3 reads CAISEGSRETDTQYF. CDR3 DNA: TGTGCCATCAGTGAGGGATCTAGAGAGACAGATACGCAGTATTTT.

The rearrangement joins TRBV19 to TRBJ2-2; TRBD2 is a possible D gene (7 bases). Germline CDR1 is LNHDA and CDR2 is SQIVND (reference sequence). V lost 3 bases and J lost 2, with 13 bases in between. This CDR3 spans 16 amino acids. As DNA, the CDR3 is TGTGCCAGTAGTATCACGGGGGGCGCCAACACCGGGGAGCTGTTTTTT. Amino acids: CASSITGGANTGELFF.

V gene TRBV5-1 combines with J gene TRBJ2-7, with D perhaps TRBD1 or TRBD2 (5 bases each). Looked up from germline, CDR1 is SGHRS and CDR2 is YFSETQ. The CDR3 contains 15 residues. Trimming cost V 0 bases and J 3 bases, with 13 bases left between them. This CDR3 is CASSLELGERYEQYF. The CDR3 DNA reads TGCGCCAGCAGCTTGGAGTTAGGGGAGCGCTACGAGCAGTACTTC.

V is TRBV7-9 and J is TRBJ2-7; 7 bases fit TRBD2. Germline V gene sequence: CDR1 SEHNR, CDR2 FQNEAQ (reference sequence). CDR3 length equals 13 residues. V dropped 5 bases and J dropped 4; count of bases not matched to a gene: 5. CDR3 loop: CASSSAGVYEQYF. The CDR3 bases are TGTGCCAGCAGCAGTGCGGGAGTGTACGAGCAGTACTTC. The complete variable domain, with remaining parts taken from reference TRBV7-9 and TRBJ2-7, reads DTGVSQNPRHKITKRGQNVTFRCDPISEHNRLYWYRQTLGQGPEFLTYFQNEAQLEKSRLLSDRFSAERPKGSFSTLEIQRTEQGDSAMYLCASSSAGVYEQYFGPGTRLTVT.

V is TRBV30 and J is TRBJ1-3, with D possibly matching TRBD1 (6 bases). From germline, CDR1 is GTSNPN and CDR2 SVGIG (reference sequence). V lost 0 bases and J 4 bases, leaving 13 bases between the germline ends. This CDR3 region has 15 residues. The CDR3 spells CAWSVHRVSGNTIYF. The CDR3 DNA reads TGTGCCTGGAGTGTACACAGGGTTTCAGGAAACACCATATATTTT.

The V and J genes are TRBV28 and TRBJ2-2; D unresolved. The germline V and J ends were trimmed by 4 bases and 6 bases, with 6 bases remaining between them. The CDR3 is made up of 12 amino acids. Germline lookup yields CDR1 MDHEN and CDR2 SYDVKM. CDR3 bases: TGTGCCAGCAGTTGGTTGCCCGGGGAGCTGTTTTTT. Protein: CASSWLPGELFF.

V gene TRBV24-1 combines with J gene TRBJ2-7; no definite D call. Germline assignment: CDR1 KGHDR and CDR2 SFDVKD. The CDR3 loop spans 14 amino acids. Trimming removed 3 bases from V and 2 bases from J, with 10 bases in between. The CDR3 coding sequence is TGTGCCACCAGTGATCCGGGTTCCCCCTACGAGCAGTACTTC. Translation: CATSDPGSPYEQYF.

This clone was recorded only once. The V and J genes are TRBV6-1 and TRBJ1-5; 7 nucleotides align to TRBD1. The germline gives CDR1 MNHNS, CDR2 SASEGT. This CDR3 has 16 amino acids. After removal of 3 bases from V and 7 bases from J, the junction contained 12 bases not matched to a gene. CDR3 sequence reads: CASSEWGEGAWQPQHF. The CDR3 DNA is TGTGCCAGCAGTGAGTGGGGAGAGGGGGCATGGCAGCCCCAGCATTTT.

This clone appeared once. The J gene is TRBJ1-5, the V gene TRBV6-2 or TRBV6-3; D not certain. The ends were cut back, 3 bases at V and 2 bases at J, with 2 bases in the middle. Germline V lookup: CDR1 MNHEY, CDR2 SVGEGT. This CDR3 has 12 residues. Here the CDR3 reads CASSYGNQPQHF. CDR3 DNA: TGTGCCAGCAGTTATGGCAATCAGCCCCAGCATTTT.

J is TRBJ1-2 and V is TRBV6-4; 9 nucleotides match TRBD1. The CDR3 runs to 15 residues. Trimming removed 0 bases from V and 7 bases from J; junction bases left unmatched: 6. Per the germline V gene, CDR1 is MRHNA and CDR2 is SNTAGT. DNA for the CDR3: TGTGCCAGCAGTGACTCGAAGGGGACAGGGTCTGGCTACACCTTC. This encodes CASSDSKGTGSGYTF.

The gene calls are TRBV13 and TRBJ2-7; weak D call: TRBD2 (7 bases). The V end was cut by 6 bases, the J end by 2 bases, with 20 bases between. CDR1 and CDR2 (germline): PRHDT, FYEKMQ (reference sequence). The CDR3 consists of 16 residues. CDR3 in amino acids: CASSLFPAGAAYEQYF. CDR3 sequence (DNA): TGTGCCAGCAGTTTATTCCCGGCGGGGGCTGCCTACGAGCAGTACTTC.

This clone was seen just once. The chain is built from TRBV6-2 or TRBV6-3 and TRBJ1-2, with D uncertain. CDR1 is MNHEY, CDR2 SVGEGT, per germline. Trimming stripped 6 bases from V and 0 bases from J, with 14 bases between. This CDR3 region has 15 residues. The CDR3 coding sequence is TGTGCCAGCAGCCCCCCGGGATTGGCTAACTATGGCTACACCTTC. Protein product: CASSPPGLANYGYTF.

This chain joins TRBV7-2 and TRBJ2-1, with D tentatively TRBD1 or TRBD2 (5 bases each). V was trimmed by 4 bases and J by 0 bases, leaving 16 bases between them. Germline CDR1 is SGHTA and CDR2 is FQGNSA. The CDR3 contains 17 residues. CDR3 sequence reads: CASSSSLGTSSYNEQFF. The CDR3, as DNA: TGTGCCAGCAGCTCATCACTAGGGACCAGCTCCTACAATGAGCAGTTCTTC.

The chain uses TRBV13 and TRBJ2-2, with D unclear. The germline V gene has CDR1 PRHDT and CDR2 FYEKMQ (reference sequence). V lost 0 bases and J 3 bases, leaving 14 bases between the germline ends. The CDR3 spans 17 residues. CDR3 sequence reads: CASSLGRFLGDTGELFF. DNA of the CDR3: TGTGCCAGCAGCTTAGGACGTTTCTTAGGAGACACCGGGGAGCTGTTTTTT.

The chain couples TRBV6-2 or TRBV6-3 to TRBJ2-7; D might be TRBD1 (5 bases). Germline lookup yields CDR1 MNHEY and CDR2 SVGEGT. Trimming took 5 bases from V and 0 from J, leaving 8 bases between them. The CDR3 is made up of 13 amino acids. Here the CDR3 DNA reads TGTGCCAGCAGTCAGACAGCCTCCTACGAGCAGTACGTC. Translation gives CASSQTASYEQYV.

The V gene is TRBV6-1, the J gene TRBJ2-7; possibly TRBD2 for D (6 bases). The CDR3 runs to 14 residues. CDR1 is MNHNS and CDR2 is SASEGT in the germline V gene. Trimming removed 2 bases from V and 5 bases from J, with 13 bases in between. The DNA for the CDR3 is TGTGCCAGCAGTGAATCCGGGGAGGTTGACGAGCAGTACTTC. It yields the protein CASSESGEVDEQYF.

The rearrangement uses TRBV28 and TRBJ1-5; TRBD1 is a possible D gene (6 bases). The CDR3 has 17 amino acids. V lost 0 bases, J lost 11 bases, and 23 bases lay in between. The germline V gene has CDR1 MDHEN and CDR2 SYDVKM. For the CDR3, the DNA is TGTGCCAGCAGTTTATGGGGGAAGGGGGTTGTGATTATGGCCCAGCATTTT. Encoded protein: CASSLWGKGVVIMAQHF.

The V call is TRBV7-8, the J call TRBJ1-5, with D hard to call. Germline CDR1 and CDR2: SGHVS and FQNEAQ. V lost 1 base and J 0 bases, leaving 4 bases between the germline ends. The CDR3 has 14 amino acids. The CDR3: CASSLVDSNQPQHF. For the CDR3, the DNA is TGTGCCAGCAGCTTAGTAGATAGCAATCAGCCCCAGCATTTT.

The J gene is TRBJ2-1, the V gene TRBV27; a possible D gene is TRBD2 (7 bases). V dropped 2 bases and J dropped 2 bases, with 22 bases sitting between them. CDR1 and CDR2 from the germline V gene are MNHEY and SMNVEV (reference sequence). The CDR3 is 19 amino acids. This CDR3 is CASSLRGGVRDYPYNEQFF. CDR3 bases: TGTGCCAGCAGTTTAAGGGGGGGGGTCCGCGACTATCCCTACAATGAGCAGTTCTTC.

V is TRBV6-1 and J is TRBJ2-7; unclear D gene. The CDR3 loop spans 14 amino acids. CDR1 and CDR2 (germline): MNHNS, SASEGT. The V gene lost 3 bases and the J gene lost 3 bases, with 12 bases spanning the gap. The chain's CDR3 is CASSDGWYNYEQYV. The CDR3 coding sequence is TGTGCCAGCAGTGATGGTTGGTACAACTACGAGCAGTACGTC.

A single count supports this clone. The V call is TRBV6-5, the J call TRBJ1-4, with a weak D call TRBD1 (6 bases). Trimming removed 8 bases at V and 0 bases at J, with 13 bases between. The CDR3 loop spans 15 amino acids. Germline lookup yields CDR1 MNHEY and CDR2 SVGAGI. The CDR3 reads CASSTGPATNEKLFF. CDR3 DNA sequence: TGTGCCAGCTCCACAGGGCCTGCAACTAATGAAAAACTGTTTTTT.

This clone was detected only once. This chain uses TRBV6-1 with TRBJ1-2; D gene uncertain. V lost 2 bases and J lost 4, with 14 bases in between. The V gene's germline CDR1 is MNHNS and CDR2 SASEGT. This CDR3 has 15 residues. The CDR3 DNA follows: TGTGCCAGCAGTGAATCGGGTGGACGGAGCTATGGCTACACCTTC. Protein sequence: CASSESGGRSYGYTF.